The 8 T cell receptor beta chains listed next were all sequenced from one sample in a study of shared clonotypes between healthy human individuals. This table comes from immunoSEQ multiplex PCR, and its TCRdb copy is limited to in-frame clones, with some not included. The sample lists hundreds of thousands of clones; around four fifths were seen once. Specimen: memory CD4+ T cells sorted from blood. Subset noted: CD45RA-negative fraction. The receptor set was obtained from a woman aged 30 to 39 in good health.

The chain employs TRBV7-3 and TRBJ1-2; D is ambiguous. This CDR3 has 17 amino acids. V gave up 5 bases and J gave up 6 bases, with 25 bases separating them. In germline, CDR1 is SGHTA, CDR2 FQGTGA. CDR3 DNA: TGTGCCAGCAGCCTCGTGGTTAAGCCCTCCTTATCCCATGGCTACACCTTC. It translates to CASSLVVKPSLSHGYTF.

The J gene is TRBJ1-1, the V gene TRBV11-2, with D possibly matching TRBD1 (5 bases). V was trimmed by 3 bases and J by 1 base, leaving 9 bases between them. CDR1 and CDR2 from the germline V gene are SGHAT and FQNNGV. CDR3 length: 14 amino acids. The CDR3 spells CASSLGPSNTEAFF. DNA of the CDR3: TGTGCCAGCAGCTTGGGACCGTCGAACACTGAAGCTTTCTTT.

The gene calls are TRBV27 and TRBJ1-5, with 10 positions matching TRBD1. V dropped 6 bases and J dropped 4; count of bases not matched to a gene: 3. The V gene's germline CDR1 is MNHEY and CDR2 SMNVEV (reference sequence). The CDR3 has 14 amino acids. The CDR3 region is CASRRTGGNQPQHF. The CDR3 coding sequence is TGTGCCAGCAGGCGGACAGGGGGTAATCAGCCCCAGCATTTT.

The chain carries TRBV9 and TRBJ1-3; 7 nucleotides agree with TRBD1. Germline CDR1 reads SGDLS; CDR2 reads YYNGEE. The junction had 15 bases not matched to a gene; V was cut back by 5 bases and J by 4 bases. This CDR3 has 17 residues. The CDR3 protein is CASSLYDREGSGNTIYF. In nucleotides, the CDR3 is TGTGCCAGCAGTCTCTACGACAGGGAAGGATCCGGAAACACCATATATTTT.

Notes on this clone: Other DNA sequences in the sample encode the same CDR3. V and J are TRBV2 and TRBJ1-4, with 9 positions matching TRBD1. The CDR3 spans 12 residues. Germline CDR1 SNHLY, CDR2 FYNNEI. The J segment lost 8 bases and the V segment lost 8 bases, leaving 3 bases of the junction unmatched. The CDR3 DNA reads TGTGCCAGCCGACAGGGGGGAGAAAAACTGTTTTTT. Translation: CASRQGGEKLFF.

The chain uses TRBV6-5 and TRBJ2-7; TRBD2 matches at 8 bases. This CDR3 is 14 amino acids long. The V gene's germline CDR1 is MNHEY and CDR2 SVGAGI. V dropped 6 bases and J dropped 1; count of bases not matched to a gene: 5. The CDR3 nucleotides are TGTGCCAGCAGCTGGAGCGGGAGATCCTACGAGCAGTACTTC. Translated, it gives CASSWSGRSYEQYF.

This clone was recorded a few times. This CDR3 is also generated by other DNA sequences in the sample. The chain links TRBV5-1 to TRBJ1-1; D gene unclear. Germline V CDR1 and CDR2: SGHRS, YFSETQ. There are 12 residues in the CDR3. V gave up 5 bases and J gave up 4 bases, with 9 bases separating them. The CDR3 reads CASRRTATEAFF. CDR3 nucleotides: TGCGCCAGCAGAAGGACCGCCACTGAAGCTTTCTTT.

The chain uses TRBV5-1 and TRBJ2-7; D is unclear. Per the germline V gene, CDR1 is SGHRS and CDR2 is YFSETQ. V shed 0 bases and J shed 6 bases, with 10 bases lying between them. This CDR3 is built from 13 residues. The CDR3 region has the DNA TGCGCCAGCAGCTTGGGTGCTGTAGGCGAGCAGTACTTC. It codes for CASSLGAVGEQYF.